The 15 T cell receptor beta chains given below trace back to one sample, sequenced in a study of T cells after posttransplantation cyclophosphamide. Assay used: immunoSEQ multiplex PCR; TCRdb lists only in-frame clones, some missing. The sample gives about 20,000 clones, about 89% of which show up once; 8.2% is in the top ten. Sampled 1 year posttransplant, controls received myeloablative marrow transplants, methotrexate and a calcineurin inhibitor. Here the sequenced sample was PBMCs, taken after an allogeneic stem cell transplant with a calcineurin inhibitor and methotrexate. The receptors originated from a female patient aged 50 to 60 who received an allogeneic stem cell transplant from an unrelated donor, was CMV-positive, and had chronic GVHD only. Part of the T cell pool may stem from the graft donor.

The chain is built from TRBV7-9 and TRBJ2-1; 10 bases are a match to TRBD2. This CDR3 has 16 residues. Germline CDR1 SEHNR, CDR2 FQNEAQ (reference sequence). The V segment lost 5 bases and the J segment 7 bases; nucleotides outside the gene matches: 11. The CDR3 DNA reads TGTGCCAGCAGCCCAATAGCGGGAGGCTTTGGGAATGAGCAGTTCTTC. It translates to CASSPIAGGFGNEQFF.

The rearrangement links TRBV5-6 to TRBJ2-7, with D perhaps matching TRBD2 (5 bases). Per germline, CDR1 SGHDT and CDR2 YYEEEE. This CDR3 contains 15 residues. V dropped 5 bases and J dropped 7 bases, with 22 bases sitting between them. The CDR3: CASRLRGTRMGEQYF. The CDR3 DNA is TGTGCCAGCAGACTCCGGGGAACTAGGATGGGTGAGCAGTACTTC.

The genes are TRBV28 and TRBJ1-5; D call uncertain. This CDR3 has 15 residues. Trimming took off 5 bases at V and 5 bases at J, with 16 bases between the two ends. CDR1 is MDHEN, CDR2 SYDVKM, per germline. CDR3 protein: CASSPYFEGDQPQHF. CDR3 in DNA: TGTGCCAGCAGTCCCTATTTCGAGGGTGATCAGCCCCAGCATTTT.

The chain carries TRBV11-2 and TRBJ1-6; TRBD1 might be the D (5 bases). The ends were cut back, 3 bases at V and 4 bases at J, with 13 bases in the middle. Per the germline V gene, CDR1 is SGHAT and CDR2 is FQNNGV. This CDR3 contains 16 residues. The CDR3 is CASSFRQKGYNSPLHF. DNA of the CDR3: TGTGCCAGCAGCTTCCGACAGAAGGGATATAATTCACCCCTCCACTTT.

CDR3 in DNA: TGTGCCAGCAGCGCCCGGGGAGGCAGGGTGACAGAGACCCAGTACTTC. Translated: CASSARGGRVTETQYF. This chain joins TRBV7-2 and TRBJ2-5; possible D gene TRBD2, 6 bases. The CDR3 runs 16 residues. Germline CDR1 reads SGHTA; CDR2 reads FQGNSA. The ends were cut back, 5 bases at V and 4 bases at J, with 20 bases in the middle.

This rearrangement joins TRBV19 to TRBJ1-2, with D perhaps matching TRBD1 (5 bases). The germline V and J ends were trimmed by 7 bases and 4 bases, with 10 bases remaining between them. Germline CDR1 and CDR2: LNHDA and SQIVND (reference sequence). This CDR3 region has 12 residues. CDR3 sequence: CASNDRLYGYTF. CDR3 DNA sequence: TGTGCCAGTAACGACAGACTCTATGGCTACACCTTC.

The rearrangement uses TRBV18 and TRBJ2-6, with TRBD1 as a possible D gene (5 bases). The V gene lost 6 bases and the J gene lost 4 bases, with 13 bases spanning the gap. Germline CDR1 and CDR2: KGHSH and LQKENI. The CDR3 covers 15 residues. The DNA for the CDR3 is TGTGCCAGCTCTCCCCAGGGTACCGGGGCCAACGTCCTGACTTTC. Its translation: CASSPQGTGANVLTF.

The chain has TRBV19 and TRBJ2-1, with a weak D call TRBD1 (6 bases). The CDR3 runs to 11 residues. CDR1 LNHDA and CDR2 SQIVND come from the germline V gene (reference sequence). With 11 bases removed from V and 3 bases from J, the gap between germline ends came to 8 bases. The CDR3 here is CAAGDYNEQFF. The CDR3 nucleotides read TGTGCCGCAGGGGACTACAATGAGCAGTTCTTC.

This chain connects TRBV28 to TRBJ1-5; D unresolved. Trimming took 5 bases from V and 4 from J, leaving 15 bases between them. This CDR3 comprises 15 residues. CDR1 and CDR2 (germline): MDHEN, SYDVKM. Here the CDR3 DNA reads TGTGCCAGCAGTCAGAGGTTGGGTAGAAATCAGCCCCAGCATTTT. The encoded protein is CASSQRLGRNQPQHF.

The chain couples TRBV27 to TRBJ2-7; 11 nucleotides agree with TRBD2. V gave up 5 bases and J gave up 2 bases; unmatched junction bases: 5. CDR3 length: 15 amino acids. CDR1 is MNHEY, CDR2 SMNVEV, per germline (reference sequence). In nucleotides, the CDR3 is TGTGCCAGCAGTCATAGCGGGAGGGTTCCCTACGAGCAGTACTTC. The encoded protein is CASSHSGRVPYEQYF.

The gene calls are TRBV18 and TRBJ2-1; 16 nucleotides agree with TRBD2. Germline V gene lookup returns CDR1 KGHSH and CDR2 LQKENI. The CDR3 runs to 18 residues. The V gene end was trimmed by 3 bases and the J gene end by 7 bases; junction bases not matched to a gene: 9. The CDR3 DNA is TGTGCCAGCTCACCGCGGGGACTAGCGGGAGGGCCGGGGAATGAGCAGTTCTTC. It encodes CASSPRGLAGGPGNEQFF.

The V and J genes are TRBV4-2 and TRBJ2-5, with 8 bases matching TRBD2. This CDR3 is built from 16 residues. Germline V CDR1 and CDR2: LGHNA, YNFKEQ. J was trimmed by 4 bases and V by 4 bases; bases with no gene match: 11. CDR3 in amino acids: CASSLLAGRGRETQYF. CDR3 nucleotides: TGTGCCAGCAGCCTCTTAGCGGGAAGGGGTAGAGAGACCCAGTACTTC.

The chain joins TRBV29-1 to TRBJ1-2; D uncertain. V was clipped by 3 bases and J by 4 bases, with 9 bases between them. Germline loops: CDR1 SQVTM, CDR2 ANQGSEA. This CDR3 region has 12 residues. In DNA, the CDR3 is TGCAGCGTTGAGCCAGGCTTCTATGGCTACACCTTC. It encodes CSVEPGFYGYTF.

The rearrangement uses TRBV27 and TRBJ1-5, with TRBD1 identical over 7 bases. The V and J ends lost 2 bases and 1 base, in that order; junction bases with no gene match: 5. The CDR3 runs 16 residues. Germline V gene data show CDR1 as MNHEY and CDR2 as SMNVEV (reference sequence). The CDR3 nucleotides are TGTGCCAGCAGTTTAATAACAGGGGACAGCAATCAGCCCCAGCATTTT. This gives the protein CASSLITGDSNQPQHF.

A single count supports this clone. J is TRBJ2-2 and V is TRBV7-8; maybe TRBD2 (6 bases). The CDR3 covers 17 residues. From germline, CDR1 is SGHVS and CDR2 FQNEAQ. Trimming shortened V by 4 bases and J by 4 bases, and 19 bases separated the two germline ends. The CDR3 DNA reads TGTGCCAGCAGCTCACTCGAGGGACTGTCAGTCACCGGGGAGCTGTTTTTT. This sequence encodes CASSSLEGLSVTGELFF.